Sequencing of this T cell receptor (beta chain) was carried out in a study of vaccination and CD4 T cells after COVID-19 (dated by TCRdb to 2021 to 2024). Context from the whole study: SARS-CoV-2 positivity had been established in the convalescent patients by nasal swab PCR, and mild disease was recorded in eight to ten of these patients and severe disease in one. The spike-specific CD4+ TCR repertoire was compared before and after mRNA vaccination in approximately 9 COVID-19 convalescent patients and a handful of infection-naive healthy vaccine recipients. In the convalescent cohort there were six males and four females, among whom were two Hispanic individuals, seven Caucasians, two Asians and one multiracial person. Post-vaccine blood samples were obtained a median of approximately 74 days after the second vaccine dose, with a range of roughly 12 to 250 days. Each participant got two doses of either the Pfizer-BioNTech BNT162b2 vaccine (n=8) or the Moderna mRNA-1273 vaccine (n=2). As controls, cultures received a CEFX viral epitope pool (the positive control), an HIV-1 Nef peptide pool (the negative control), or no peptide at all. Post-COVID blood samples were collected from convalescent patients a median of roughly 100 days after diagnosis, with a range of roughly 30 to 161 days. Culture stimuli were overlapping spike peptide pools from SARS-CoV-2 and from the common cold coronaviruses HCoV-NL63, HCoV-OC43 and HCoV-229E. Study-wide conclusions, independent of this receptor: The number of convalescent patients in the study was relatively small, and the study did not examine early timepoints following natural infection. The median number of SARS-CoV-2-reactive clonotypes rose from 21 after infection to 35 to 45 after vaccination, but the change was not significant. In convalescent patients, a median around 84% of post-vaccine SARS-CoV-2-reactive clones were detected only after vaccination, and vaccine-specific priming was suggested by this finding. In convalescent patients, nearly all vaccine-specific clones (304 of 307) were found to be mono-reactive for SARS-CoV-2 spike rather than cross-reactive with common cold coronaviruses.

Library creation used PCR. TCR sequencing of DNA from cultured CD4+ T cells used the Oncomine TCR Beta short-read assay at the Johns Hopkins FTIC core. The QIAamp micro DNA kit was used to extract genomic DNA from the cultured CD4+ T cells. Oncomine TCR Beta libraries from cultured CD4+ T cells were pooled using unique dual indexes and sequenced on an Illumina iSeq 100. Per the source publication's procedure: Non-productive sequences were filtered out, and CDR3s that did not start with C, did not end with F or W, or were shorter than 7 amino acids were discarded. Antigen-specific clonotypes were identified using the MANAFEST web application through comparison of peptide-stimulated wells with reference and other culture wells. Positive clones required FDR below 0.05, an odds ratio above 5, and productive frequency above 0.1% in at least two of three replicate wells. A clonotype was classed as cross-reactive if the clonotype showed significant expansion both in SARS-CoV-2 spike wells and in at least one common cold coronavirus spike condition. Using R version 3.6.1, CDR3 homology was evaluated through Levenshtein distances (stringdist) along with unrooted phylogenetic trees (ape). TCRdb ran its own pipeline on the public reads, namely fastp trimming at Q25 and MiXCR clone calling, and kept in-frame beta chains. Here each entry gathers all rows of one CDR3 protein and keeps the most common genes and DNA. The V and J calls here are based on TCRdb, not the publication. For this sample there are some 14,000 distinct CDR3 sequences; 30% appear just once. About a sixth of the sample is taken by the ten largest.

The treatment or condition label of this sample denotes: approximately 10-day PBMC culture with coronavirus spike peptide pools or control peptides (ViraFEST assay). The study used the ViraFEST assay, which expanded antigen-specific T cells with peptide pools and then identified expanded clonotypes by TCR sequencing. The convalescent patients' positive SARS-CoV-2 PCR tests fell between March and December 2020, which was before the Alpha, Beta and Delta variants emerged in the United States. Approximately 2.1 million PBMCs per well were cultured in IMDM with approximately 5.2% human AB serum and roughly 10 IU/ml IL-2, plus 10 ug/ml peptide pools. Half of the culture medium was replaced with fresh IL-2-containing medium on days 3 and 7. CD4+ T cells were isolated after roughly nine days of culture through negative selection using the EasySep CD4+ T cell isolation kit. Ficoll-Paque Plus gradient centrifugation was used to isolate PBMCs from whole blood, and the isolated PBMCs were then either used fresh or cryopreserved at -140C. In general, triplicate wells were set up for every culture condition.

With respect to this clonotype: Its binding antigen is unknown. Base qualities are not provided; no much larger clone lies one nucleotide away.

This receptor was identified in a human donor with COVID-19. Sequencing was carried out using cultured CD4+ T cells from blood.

The DNA sequence is TGTGCCAGCAGCCCCCACGGACAGGGTGAATATGGCTACACCTTC. Translated, it gives CASSPHGQGEYGYTF. The chain is encoded by TRBV7-9 joined to TRBJ1-2, with 8 middle bases fitting TRBD1. At the junction V is shortened by 5 bases and J by 5 bases; bases outside the gene matches: 10. The CDR3 runs 15 amino acids, cysteine and phenylalanine included. The sequence is cut down to CDR3 DNA, 45 bases in frame from base 1. In the germline V gene (reference sequence), CDR1 corresponds to SEHNR and CDR2 to FQNEAQ.